This T cell receptor beta chain was sequenced in a study of blood T cell repertoires in COVID-19. Study information: The origin of the acute and convalescent COVID-19 samples was the United States, Italy and Spain.

Sequenced by immunoSEQ multiplex PCR; TCRdb stores in-frame clones only, minus some. The data contain approximately 280,000 clones, around nine tenths of them singletons. In its sample, this clone was seen once. Recruitment covered about two dozen US areas and drew participants whose ages spanned roughly 18 to 90 years. The sequence derives from a woman aged 40 to 50 who had recovered from COVID-19. Material: PBMCs or T cells enriched from blood (not recorded which).

CDR3 loop: CASSLAGGRATDTQYF. As DNA, the CDR3 is TGTGCCAGCAGCTTAGCCGGCGGGAGGGCCACAGATACGCAGTATTTT. The chain uses TRBV7-2 and TRBJ2-3; 9 bases line up with TRBD2. Germline loops: CDR1 SGHTA, CDR2 FQGNSA. Trimming took 0 bases from V and 2 from J; bases not matched to a gene: 3. This CDR3 spans 16 amino acids. The complete variable domain, with remaining parts taken from reference TRBV7-2 and TRBJ2-3, reads GAGVSQSPSNKVTEKGKDVELRCDPISGHTALYWYRQSLGQGLEFLIYFQGNSAPDKSGLPSDRFSAERTGGSVSTLTIQRTQQEDSAVYLCASSLAGGRATDTQYFGPGTRLTVL.